The clone carrying this T cell receptor (beta chain) was counted once. This specimen belongs to a study of blood T cell repertoires in COVID-19. Study as a whole: COVID-19 samples from acute and convalescent phases originated in the United States, Italy and Spain.

Profiled with immunoSEQ multiplex PCR; TCRdb holds only in-frame clones, not every one. The table lists over 400,000 clones, roughly 85% of them singletons. From germline, CDR1 is KGHSH and CDR2 LQKENI. The CDR3 length is 16 residues. V shed 1 base, J shed 4 bases, and the junction held 10 bases outside the gene matches. The rearrangement joins TRBV18 to TRBJ2-7; 7 nucleotides align to TRBD1. The sample consisted of peripheral blood. This clonotype was sampled from a young woman with active or convalescent COVID-19. The CDR3 sequence is CASSPQGALFRYEQYF. CDR3 in DNA: TGTGCCAGCTCACCACAGGGGGCCCTCTTTCGGTACGAGCAGTACTTC.